What follows are 11 T cell receptor beta chains derived from one specimen sequenced in a study of OX40 agonist ivuxolimab in advanced cancers. The table came from immunoSEQ multiplex PCR; TCRdb's copy has only in-frame clones and leaves some out. The sample carries about 46,000 clones, over 75% recorded once. The sequences come from CD4+ or CD8+ T cells sorted from blood, collected in a trial of the OX40 agonist ivuxolimab. These TCRs come from an adult with an advanced solid tumor such as melanoma, head and neck, liver or kidney cancer.

The rearrangement joins TRBV7-8 to TRBJ2-7; D uncertain. The germline V and J ends were trimmed by 1 base and 2 bases, with 9 bases remaining between them. There are 14 residues in the CDR3. Germline V CDR1 and CDR2: SGHVS, FQNEAQ. CDR3 in amino acids: CASSLVPGPYEQYF. The CDR3 region has the DNA TGTGCCAGCAGCTTAGTACCAGGACCCTACGAGCAGTACTTC.

The rearrangement joins TRBV9 to TRBJ2-1, with 8 bases that match TRBD2. Germline loops: CDR1 SGDLS, CDR2 YYNGEE. This CDR3 comprises 15 residues. V was clipped by 0 bases and J by 7 bases; unmatched bases: 6. CDR3 protein: CASSVGTSIMNEQFF. In nucleotides, the CDR3 is TGTGCCAGCAGCGTAGGGACTAGCATAATGAATGAGCAGTTCTTC. The variable domain in full, completed from reference TRBV9 and TRBJ2-1, reads DSGVTQTPKHLITATGQRVTLRCSPRSGDLSVYWYQQSLDQGLQFLIQYYNGEERAKGNILERFSAQQFPDLHSELNLSSLELGDSALYFCASSVGTSIMNEQFFGPGTRLTVL.

The gene calls are TRBV5-4 and TRBJ1-1, with D possibly TRBD1 on 5 matching bases. The CDR3 runs to 12 residues. V was cut by 4 bases and J by 5 bases, with 9 bases left in between. Germline V gene sequence: CDR1 SGHNT, CDR2 YYREEE (reference sequence). The CDR3 reads CASSGGGTEAFF. In DNA form, the CDR3 reads TGTGCCAGCAGCGGGGGGGGGACTGAAGCTTTCTTT.

The rearrangement uses TRBV19 and TRBJ2-1; 11 nucleotides line up with TRBD2. The CDR3 is 15 residues long. Germline lookup yields CDR1 LNHDA and CDR2 SQIVND (reference sequence). V was clipped by 6 bases and J by 2 bases; unmatched bases: 3. The CDR3 bases are TGTGCCAGTAGAGGACTAGCGGGTGCCTACAATGAGCAGTTCTTC. Its translation: CASRGLAGAYNEQFF.

V usage is TRBV2 and J usage is TRBJ2-1; D may match TRBD1 or TRBD2 (5 bases each). CDR3 size: 12 residues. CDR1 and CDR2 (germline): SNHLY, FYNNEI. V was trimmed by 10 bases and J by 8 bases, leaving 15 bases between them. CDR3 amino acids: CATNGGADEQFF. Here the CDR3 DNA reads TGTGCCACAAATGGGGGTGCCGATGAGCAGTTCTTC.

The genes are TRBV25-1 and TRBJ2-3, with 7 bases identical to TRBD2. After removal of 4 bases from V and 6 bases from J, the junction contained 13 bases not matched to a gene. CDR3 size: 16 residues. Germline assignment: CDR1 MGHDK and CDR2 SYGVNS. CDR3 sequence reads: CASSGTSASYADTQYF. For the CDR3, the DNA is TGTGCCAGCAGTGGCACTAGCGCCTCGTACGCTGATACGCAGTATTTT.

The rearrangement joins TRBV7-9 to TRBJ2-1; 7 nucleotides line up with TRBD1. V was clipped by 1 base and J by 10 bases; unmatched bases: 16. The CDR3 extends over 17 amino acids. The germline gives CDR1 SEHNR, CDR2 FQNEAQ (reference sequence). The CDR3 DNA follows: TGTGCCAGCAGCTTAGACGGGGACAGCATGATCCTAGGAGAGCAGTTCTTC. It encodes CASSLDGDSMILGEQFF.

V and J are TRBV5-1 and TRBJ2-2; no clear D gene. The V end was cut by 0 bases, the J end by 3 bases, with 6 bases between. Germline V gene sequence: CDR1 SGHRS, CDR2 YFSETQ. CDR3 length: 14 amino acids. The CDR3 nucleotides are TGCGCCAGCAGCTTGGGAGATGACACCGGGGAGCTGTTTTTT. This translates into CASSLGDDTGELFF.

This clone has a single count. The V gene is TRBV5-8, the J gene TRBJ1-3; D remains ambiguous. Germline V gene sequence: CDR1 SGHTS, CDR2 YDEGEE. V gave up 0 bases and J gave up 0 bases, with 7 bases separating them. CDR3 length equals 15 residues. This CDR3 is CASSLGQSSGNTIYF. The DNA of the CDR3 is TGTGCCAGCAGCTTGGGGCAGAGCTCTGGAAACACCATATATTTT.

The chain uses TRBV5-8 and TRBJ2-3, with D perhaps matching TRBD2 (6 bases). Trimming shortened V by 1 base and J by 0 bases, and 6 bases separated the two germline ends. The CDR3 sequence is 14 residues long. Germline V gives CDR1 SGHTS, CDR2 YDEGEE. As DNA, the CDR3 is TGTGCCAGCAGCTTGAGCGGGAGCACAGATACGCAGTATTTT. Amino acids: CASSLSGSTDTQYF.

The V gene is TRBV15, the J gene TRBJ1-2, with D possibly TRBD1 on 6 matching bases. This CDR3 contains 19 residues. Germline CDR1 is LNHNV and CDR2 is YYDKDF (reference sequence). V lost 0 bases, J lost 2 bases, and 22 bases lay in between. DNA for the CDR3: TGTGCCACCAGCAGAGACGAATGGATGGGCGGGGGCAAAAACTATGGCTACACCTTC. Protein sequence: CATSRDEWMGGGKNYGYTF.